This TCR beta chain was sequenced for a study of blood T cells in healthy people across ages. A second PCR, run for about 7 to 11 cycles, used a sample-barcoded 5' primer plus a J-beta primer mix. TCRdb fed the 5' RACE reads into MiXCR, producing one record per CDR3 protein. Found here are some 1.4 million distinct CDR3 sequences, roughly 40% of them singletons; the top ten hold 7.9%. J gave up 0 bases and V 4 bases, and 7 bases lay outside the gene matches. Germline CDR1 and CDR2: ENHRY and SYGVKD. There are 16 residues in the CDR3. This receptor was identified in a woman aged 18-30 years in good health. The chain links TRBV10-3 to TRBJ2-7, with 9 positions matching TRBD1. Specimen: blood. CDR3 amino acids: CAISVGQGSISYEQYF. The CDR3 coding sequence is TGTGCCATCAGTGTAGGACAGGGGTCGATCTCCTACGAGCAGTACTTC.